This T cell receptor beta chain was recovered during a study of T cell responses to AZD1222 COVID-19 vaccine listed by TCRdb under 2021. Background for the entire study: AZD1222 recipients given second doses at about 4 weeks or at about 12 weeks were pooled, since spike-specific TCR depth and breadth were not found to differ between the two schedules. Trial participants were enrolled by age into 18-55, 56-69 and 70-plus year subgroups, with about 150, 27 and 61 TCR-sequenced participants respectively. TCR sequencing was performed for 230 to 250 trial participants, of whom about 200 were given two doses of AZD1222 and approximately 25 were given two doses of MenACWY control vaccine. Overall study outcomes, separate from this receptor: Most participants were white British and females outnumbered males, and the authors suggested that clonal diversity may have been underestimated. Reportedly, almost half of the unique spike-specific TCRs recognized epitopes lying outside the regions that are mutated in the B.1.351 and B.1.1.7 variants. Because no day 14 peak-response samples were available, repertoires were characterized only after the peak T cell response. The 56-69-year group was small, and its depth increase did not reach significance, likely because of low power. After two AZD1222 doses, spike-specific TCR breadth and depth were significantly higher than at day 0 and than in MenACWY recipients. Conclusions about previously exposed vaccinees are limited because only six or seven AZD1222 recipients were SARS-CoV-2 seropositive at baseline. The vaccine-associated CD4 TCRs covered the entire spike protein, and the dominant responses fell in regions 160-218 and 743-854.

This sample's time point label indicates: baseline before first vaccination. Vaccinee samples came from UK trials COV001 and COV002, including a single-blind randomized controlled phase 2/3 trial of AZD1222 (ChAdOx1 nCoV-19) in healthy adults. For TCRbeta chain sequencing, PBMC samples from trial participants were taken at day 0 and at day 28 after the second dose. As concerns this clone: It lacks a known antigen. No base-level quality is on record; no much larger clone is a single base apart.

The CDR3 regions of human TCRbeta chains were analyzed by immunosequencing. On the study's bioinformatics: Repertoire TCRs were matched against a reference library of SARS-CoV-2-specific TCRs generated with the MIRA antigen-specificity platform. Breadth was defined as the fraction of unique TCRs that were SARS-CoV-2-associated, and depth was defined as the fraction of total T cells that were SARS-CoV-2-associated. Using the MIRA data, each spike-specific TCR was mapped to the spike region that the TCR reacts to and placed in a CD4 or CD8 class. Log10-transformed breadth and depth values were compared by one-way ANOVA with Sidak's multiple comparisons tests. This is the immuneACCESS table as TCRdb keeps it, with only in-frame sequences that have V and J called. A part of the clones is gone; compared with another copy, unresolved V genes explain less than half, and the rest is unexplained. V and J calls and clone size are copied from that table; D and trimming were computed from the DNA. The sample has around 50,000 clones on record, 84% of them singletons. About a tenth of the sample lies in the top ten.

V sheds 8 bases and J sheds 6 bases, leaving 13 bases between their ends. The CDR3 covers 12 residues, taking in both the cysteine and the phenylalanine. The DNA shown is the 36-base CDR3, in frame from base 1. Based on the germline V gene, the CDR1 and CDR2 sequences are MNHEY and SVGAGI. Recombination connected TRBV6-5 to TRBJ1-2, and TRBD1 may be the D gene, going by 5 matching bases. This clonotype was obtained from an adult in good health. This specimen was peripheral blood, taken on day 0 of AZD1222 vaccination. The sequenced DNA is TGTGCCAGCGTGGAGGGACTCCATGGCTACACCTTC. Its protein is CASVEGLHGYTF.